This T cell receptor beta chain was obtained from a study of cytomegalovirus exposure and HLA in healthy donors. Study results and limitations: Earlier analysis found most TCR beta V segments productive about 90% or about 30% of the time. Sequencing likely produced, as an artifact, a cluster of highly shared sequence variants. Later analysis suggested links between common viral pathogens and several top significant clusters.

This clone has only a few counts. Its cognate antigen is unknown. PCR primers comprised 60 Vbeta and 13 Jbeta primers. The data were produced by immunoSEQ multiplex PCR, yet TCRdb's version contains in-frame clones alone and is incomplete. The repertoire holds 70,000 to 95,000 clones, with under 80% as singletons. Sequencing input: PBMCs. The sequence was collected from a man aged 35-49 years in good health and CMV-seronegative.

The CDR3 loop is CASSLLAGGSETQYF. The CDR3 DNA sequence: TGTGCCAGCAGTCTACTAGCGGGAGGATCGGAGACCCAGTACTTC. This chain connects TRBV2 to TRBJ2-5; the match to TRBD2 covers 12 bases. Germline trimming cut 5 bases from V and 5 bases from J; bases unmatched to any gene: 6. Germline values: CDR1 SNHLY, CDR2 FYNNEI. The CDR3 is 15 residues long.